The 28 T cell receptor beta chains listed next were all sequenced from one sample in a study of blood T cell repertoires in COVID-19. Measured with immunoSEQ multiplex PCR; TCRdb has only the in-frame clones, and not every one. The table shows approximately 150,000 clones, with roughly 81% occurring only once. The sample taken for sequencing was peripheral blood. The receptor source for this set is a woman aged 45-65 years with COVID-19, enrolled during active disease.

The chain is built from TRBV18 and TRBJ2-3; no reliable D call. The germline V and J ends were trimmed by 2 bases and 0 bases, with 12 bases remaining between them. The CDR3 totals 16 residues. Germline V gene sequence: CDR1 KGHSH, CDR2 LQKENI. The CDR3: CASSPRPQVSTDTQYF. As DNA, the CDR3 is TGTGCCAGCTCACCAAGGCCCCAGGTTAGCACAGATACGCAGTATTTT.

The chain recombines TRBV2 with TRBJ1-1; D unclear. Germline V lookup: CDR1 SNHLY, CDR2 FYNNEI. V lost 7 bases and J 5 bases, leaving 11 bases between the germline ends. The CDR3 totals 12 residues. The CDR3 bases are TGTGCCAGCACGGGGAGTGGGACTGAAGCTTTCTTT. Translating it yields CASTGSGTEAFF.

V usage is TRBV4-2 and J usage is TRBJ2-7; the D is unclear. CDR1 is LGHNA, CDR2 YNFKEQ, per germline. V shed 1 base and J shed 1 base, with 5 bases lying between them. CDR3 size: 13 residues. As DNA, the CDR3 is TGTGCCAGCAGCCAAGTCGAGTCCTACGAGCAGTACTTC. Translating it yields CASSQVESYEQYF.

This clone appeared a single time. The CDR3 here is CASSLAPGGQGEQYF. CDR3 DNA: TGTGCCAGCAGCTTGGCCCCGGGGGGGCAAGGCGAGCAGTACTTC. V and J are TRBV11-2 and TRBJ2-7; 8 positions match TRBD2. The ends lost 3 bases at V and 6 bases at J; junction bases unmatched: 10. Germline V gene data show CDR1 as SGHAT and CDR2 as FQNNGV. This CDR3 spans 15 amino acids.

The chain combines TRBV29-1 with TRBJ2-7; D may be TRBD1 (6 bases). This CDR3 is built from 11 residues. Between the trimmed V and J ends, which lost 6 bases and 4 bases, there was a span of 10 bases. The germline V gene encodes CDR1 SQVTM and CDR2 ANQGSEA. The CDR3 sequence is CSVSGQYEQYF. The CDR3 DNA follows: TGCAGCGTGTCAGGACAGTACGAGCAGTACTTC.

Note on this clone: The same CDR3 is also encoded by other DNA sequences in this sample. The chain recombines TRBV7-9 with TRBJ2-1, with 7 bases lining up with TRBD1. The V gene end was trimmed by 3 bases and the J gene end by 6 bases; junction bases not matched to a gene: 2. CDR3 length: 13 amino acids. Germline loops: CDR1 SEHNR, CDR2 FQNEAQ (reference sequence). The CDR3 reads CASSLAGGNEQFF. The CDR3 nucleotides read TGTGCCAGCAGCTTGGCAGGGGGCAATGAGCAGTTCTTC.

J is TRBJ2-2 and V is TRBV27; a possible D gene is TRBD2 (6 bases). CDR3 length: 17 residues. V lost 5 bases and J 4 bases, leaving 20 bases between the germline ends. CDR1 and CDR2 (germline): MNHEY, SMNVEV (reference sequence). The CDR3 region is CASSTPLGAGGTGELFF. The CDR3, as DNA: TGTGCCAGCAGTACACCCCTCGGCGCCGGGGGCACCGGGGAGCTGTTTTTT.

The chain couples TRBV5-6 to TRBJ1-6, with D perhaps matching TRBD1 (5 bases). The ends were cut back, 3 bases at V and 7 bases at J, with 8 bases in the middle. The germline V gene encodes CDR1 SGHDT and CDR2 YYEEEE. CDR3 size: 13 residues. The CDR3 reads CASSYYRNSPLHF. The CDR3 DNA is TGTGCCAGCAGCTATTACAGGAATTCACCCCTCCACTTT.

V usage is TRBV10-3 and J usage is TRBJ2-1, with D maybe TRBD2 (7 bases). Germline V CDR1 and CDR2: ENHRY, SYGVKD. The CDR3 extends over 15 amino acids. V was trimmed by 7 bases and J by 2 bases, leaving 15 bases between them. In DNA form, the CDR3 reads TGTGCCATCATGAATGGGGGGGCAACCTACAATGAGCAGTTCTTC. Translation: CAIMNGGATYNEQFF.

The chain combines TRBV2 with TRBJ2-5; TRBD1 matches at 7 bases. The germline V gene has CDR1 SNHLY and CDR2 FYNNEI. Trimming at V came to 3 bases and at J to 5 bases, leaving 9 bases not matched to a gene. The CDR3 is 15 amino acids. The CDR3, as DNA: TGTGCCAGCAGTGATAGACAGGGTTCGGGGGAGACCCAGTACTTC. Translating it yields CASSDRQGSGETQYF.

V gene TRBV2 combines with J gene TRBJ1-3; no clear D. The V end was cut by 2 bases, the J end by 0 bases, with 11 bases between. CDR3 length: 16 residues. Germline assignment: CDR1 SNHLY and CDR2 FYNNEI. CDR3 amino acids: CASSESGRDSGNTIYF. The CDR3 coding sequence is TGTGCCAGCAGTGAAAGCGGGCGAGACTCTGGAAACACCATATATTTT.

The V gene is TRBV28, the J gene TRBJ1-1, with a possible D match to TRBD1 (6 bases). CDR1 is MDHEN and CDR2 is SYDVKM in the germline V gene. The CDR3 covers 13 residues. The ends were cut back, 7 bases at V and 6 bases at J, with 15 bases in the middle. CDR3 in DNA: TGTGCCAGCACCCCTGGGGGCTATCCTGAAGCTTTCTTT. It yields the protein CASTPGGYPEAFF.

The chain joins TRBV28 to TRBJ1-1, with a weak D call TRBD1 (6 bases). Between the trimmed V and J ends, which lost 5 bases and 5 bases, there was a span of 18 bases. The CDR3 extends over 15 amino acids. Per germline, CDR1 MDHEN and CDR2 SYDVKM. This CDR3 is CASSLYRVSGTEAFF. CDR3 sequence (DNA): TGTGCCAGCAGTCTATACAGGGTATCGGGGACTGAAGCTTTCTTT.

This sequence joins TRBV9 and TRBJ2-5; the match to TRBD2 covers 15 bases. J gave up 1 base and V 4 bases, and 8 bases lay outside the gene matches. The length of the CDR3 is 18 residues. Per the germline V gene, CDR1 is SGDLS and CDR2 is YYNGEE. The DNA of the CDR3 is TGTGCCAGCAGCACCGGGACTAGCGGGGGGCTAGTCCAAGAGACCCAGTACTTC. It is translated as CASSTGTSGGLVQETQYF. Full variable domain (rest looked up from reference TRBV9 and TRBJ2-5): DSGVTQTPKHLITATGQRVTLRCSPRSGDLSVYWYQQSLDQGLQFLIQYYNGEERAKGNILERFSAQQFPDLHSELNLSSLELGDSALYFCASSTGTSGGLVQETQYFGPGTRLLVL.

The rearrangement links TRBV30 to TRBJ2-2; perhaps TRBD1 as D (5 bases). Per the germline V gene, CDR1 is GTSNPN and CDR2 is SVGIG (reference sequence). V lost 1 base and J lost 4, with 10 bases in between. This CDR3 has 14 residues. In DNA form, the CDR3 reads TGTGCCTGGAGTGGTGGGGCCTTCACCGGGGAGCTGTTTTTT. Its protein product is CAWSGGAFTGELFF.

This chain uses TRBV29-1 with TRBJ2-7; D gene uncertain. CDR3 length: 16 amino acids. Germline CDR1 is SQVTM and CDR2 is ANQGSEA. V lost 0 bases, J lost 2 bases, and 17 bases lay in between. The CDR3 nucleotides read TGCAGCGTTGAAGATCGTTGGCAGTCGAGCGCCTACGAGCAGTACTTC. It codes for CSVEDRWQSSAYEQYF.

This clone was counted once. The rearrangement uses TRBV30 and TRBJ2-7, with a possible D match to TRBD1 (5 bases). Germline V gives CDR1 GTSNPN, CDR2 SVGIG (reference sequence). The CDR3 runs to 14 residues. The V end lost 2 bases, the J end lost 0 bases, and 11 bases lay between the germline ends. CDR3 amino acids: CAWSPQGYSYEQYF. The CDR3 coding sequence is TGTGCCTGGAGTCCGCAGGGTTACTCCTACGAGCAGTACTTC.

CDR3 DNA: TGTGCTAGTGGTTTGGTAGGGCCCGGGACAGAAGCTTTCTTT. Residues: CASGLVGPGTEAFF. The chain uses TRBV12-5 and TRBJ1-1, with D possibly being TRBD1 (6 bases). V was pared by 0 bases and J by 8 bases, with 13 bases between. There are 14 residues in the CDR3. Per germline, CDR1 LGHNT and CDR2 FRNRAP. Together with reference TRBV12-5 and TRBJ1-1, the CDR3 gives the full variable domain: DARVTQTPRHKVTEMGQEVTMRCQPILGHNTVFWYRQTMMQGLELLAYFRNRAPLDDSGMPKDRFSAEMPDATLATLKIQPSEPRDSAVYFCASGLVGPGTEAFFGQGTRLTVV.

Concerning this clone: This specimen includes other DNA sequences encoding the same CDR3. The chain joins TRBV4-1 to TRBJ2-4; D ambiguous. Trimming stripped 1 base from V and 0 bases from J, with 7 bases between. Per the germline V gene, CDR1 is MGHRA and CDR2 is YSYEKL. The CDR3 runs to 15 residues. CDR3 amino acids: CASSQGSIAKNIQYF. In DNA, the CDR3 is TGCGCCAGCAGCCAAGGATCTATAGCCAAAAACATTCAGTACTTC.

The chain carries TRBV3-1 (or the pseudogene TRBV3-2) and TRBJ1-1; maybe TRBD1 (6 bases). Germline V gives CDR1 LGHDT, CDR2 YNNKEL (reference sequence). This CDR3 is 14 amino acids long. Trimming took off 6 bases at V and 4 bases at J, with 15 bases between the two ends. The CDR3 DNA follows: TGTGCCAGCAGTCCAGGGGATAGTGGCACTGAAGCTTTCTTT. This sequence encodes CASSPGDSGTEAFF.

J is TRBJ2-5 and V is TRBV3-1 (or the pseudogene TRBV3-2); D might be TRBD2 (5 bases). CDR3 length equals 14 residues. Trimming removed 4 bases from V and 1 base from J, with 10 bases in between. CDR1 LGHDT and CDR2 YNNKEL come from the germline V gene (reference sequence). Here the CDR3 reads CASSPPSGQETQYF. DNA for the CDR3: TGTGCCAGCAGCCCCCCCAGCGGCCAAGAGACCCAGTACTTC.

The chain joins TRBV3-1 (or the pseudogene TRBV3-2) to TRBJ2-7, with 8 nucleotides matching TRBD2. The trim removed 1 base at V and 1 base at J, leaving 3 bases unmatched. Looked up from germline, CDR1 is LGHDT and CDR2 is YNNKEL (reference sequence). The CDR3 length is 15 residues. The CDR3 loop reads CASSQGTSPSYEQYF. The DNA for the CDR3 is TGTGCCAGCAGCCAAGGGACTAGCCCTTCCTACGAGCAGTACTTC.

This chain connects TRBV28 to TRBJ1-2; 8 bases map to TRBD1. Looked up from germline, CDR1 is MDHEN and CDR2 is SYDVKM. CDR3 length equals 14 residues. The V and J ends lost 6 bases and 7 bases, in that order; junction bases with no gene match: 10. This CDR3 is CASSSAAQGVGYTF. CDR3 sequence (DNA): TGTGCCAGCAGCTCCGCAGCACAGGGGGTTGGCTACACCTTC.

The V call is TRBV4-3, the J call TRBJ2-3; 10 bases are shared with TRBD2. Unmatched junction bases numbered 5, after V lost 0 bases and J lost 2 bases. The CDR3 is 17 amino acids. Germline lookup yields CDR1 LGHNA and CDR2 YSLEER. The CDR3 bases are TGCGCCAGCAGCCAAGAAAGCGGGGGGGGCCCCACAGATACGCAGTATTTT. It codes for CASSQESGGGPTDTQYF.

The gene calls are TRBV7-8 and TRBJ2-7; tentatively, D is TRBD1 (5 bases). Trimming cost V 3 bases and J 4 bases, with 10 bases left between them. Germline V gene data show CDR1 as SGHVS and CDR2 as FQNEAQ. This CDR3 has 13 residues. The CDR3 protein is CASSLGPVYEQYF. Here the CDR3 DNA reads TGTGCCAGCAGCTTGGGGCCCGTATACGAGCAGTACTTC.

The rearrangement uses TRBV7-2 and TRBJ2-5, with a possible D match to TRBD2 (5 bases). Germline lookup yields CDR1 SGHTA and CDR2 FQGNSA. The CDR3 is 13 amino acids. Trimming took off 5 bases at V and 7 bases at J, with 14 bases between the two ends. The CDR3 bases are TGTGCCAGCAGCCTAGGGTCTGCGGGGACCCAGTACTTC. It yields the protein CASSLGSAGTQYF.

V is TRBV11-2 and J is TRBJ2-5, with D hard to call. This CDR3 contains 14 residues. V was cut by 4 bases and J by 1 base, with 10 bases left in between. Per germline, CDR1 SGHAT and CDR2 FQNNGV. The CDR3 here is CASSSRYSQETQYF. The CDR3 region has the DNA TGTGCCAGCAGCTCCAGATATTCCCAAGAGACCCAGTACTTC.

This chain uses TRBV9 with TRBJ2-3, with 8 bases identical to TRBD2. Germline V lookup: CDR1 SGDLS, CDR2 YYNGEE. This CDR3 region has 11 residues. With V trimmed by 4 bases and J by 11 bases, 3 bases remained unmatched. For the CDR3, the DNA is TGTGCCAGCAGCAACCGGGGGGGGCAGTATTTT. Translated: CASSNRGGQYF.